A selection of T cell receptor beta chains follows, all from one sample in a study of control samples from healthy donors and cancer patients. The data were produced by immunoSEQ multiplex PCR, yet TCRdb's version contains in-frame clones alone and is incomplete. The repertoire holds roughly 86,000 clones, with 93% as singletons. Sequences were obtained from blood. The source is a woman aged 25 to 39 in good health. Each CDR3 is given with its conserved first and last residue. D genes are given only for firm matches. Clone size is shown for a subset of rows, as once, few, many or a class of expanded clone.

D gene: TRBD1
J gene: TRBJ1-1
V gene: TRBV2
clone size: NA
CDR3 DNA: TGTGCCAGCAGAGGGGGACAGGGAGGCAGCACTGAAGCTTTCTTT
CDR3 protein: CASRGGQGGSTEAFF

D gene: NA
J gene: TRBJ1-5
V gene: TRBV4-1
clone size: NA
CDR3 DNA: TGCGCCAGCAGCCAAGACTGGAGGGGGAATCAGCCCCAGCATTTT
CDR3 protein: CASSQDWRGNQPQHF

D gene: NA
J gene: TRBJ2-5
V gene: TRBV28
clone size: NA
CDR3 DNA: TGTGCCAGCAGGGGATATGGGCTGGAGGGAGAGACCCAGTACTTC
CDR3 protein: CASRGYGLEGETQYF

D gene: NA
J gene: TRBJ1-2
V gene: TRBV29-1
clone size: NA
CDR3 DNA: TGCAGCGCCACCCTGGGGACCTATGGCTACACCTTC
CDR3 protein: CSATLGTYGYTF

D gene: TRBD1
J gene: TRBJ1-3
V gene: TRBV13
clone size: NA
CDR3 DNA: TGTGCCAGCAGCTTTGGCAGGGGGCATTACACCATATATTTT
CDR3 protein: CASSFGRGHYTIYF

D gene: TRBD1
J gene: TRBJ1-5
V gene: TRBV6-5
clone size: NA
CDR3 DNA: TGTGCCAGCAGTACAACAGGGGGCAGCAATCAGCCCCAGCATTTT
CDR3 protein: CASSTTGGSNQPQHF

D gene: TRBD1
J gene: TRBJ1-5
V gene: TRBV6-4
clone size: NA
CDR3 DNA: TGTGCCAGCACCGGACAGGGGGCGTCTCAGCCCCAGCATTTT
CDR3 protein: CASTGQGASQPQHF

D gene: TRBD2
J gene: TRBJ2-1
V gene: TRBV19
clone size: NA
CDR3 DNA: TGTGCCAGTAGTATTGGCGGGAGCGCCTCGAATGAGCAGTTCTTC
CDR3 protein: CASSIGGSASNEQFF

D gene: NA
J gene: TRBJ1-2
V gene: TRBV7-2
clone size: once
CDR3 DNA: TGTGCCAGCAGATACCGGGACCGGAGATATGGCTACACCTTC
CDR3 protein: CASRYRDRRYGYTF

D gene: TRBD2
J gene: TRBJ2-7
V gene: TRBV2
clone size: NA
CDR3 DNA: TGTGCCAGCAGTGGGACTAGCGGGAGACAAACCTCCGGCGAGCAGTACTTC
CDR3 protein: CASSGTSGRQTSGEQYF

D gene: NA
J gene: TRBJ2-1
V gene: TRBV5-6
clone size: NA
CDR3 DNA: TGTGCCAGCAGCTTGGCGGGGGCAACGGGGCAATTCTTC
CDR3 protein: CASSLAGATGQFF

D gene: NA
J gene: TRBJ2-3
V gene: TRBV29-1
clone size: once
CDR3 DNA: TGCAGCGTTAACCGGGGAGGTAAAAGCACAGATACGCAGTATTTT
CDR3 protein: CSVNRGGKSTDTQYF

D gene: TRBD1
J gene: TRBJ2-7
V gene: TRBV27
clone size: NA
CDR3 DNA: TGTGCCAGCAGGGGTCACCGGGACAGGGGTTTCTTCGAGCAGTACTTC
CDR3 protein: CASRGHRDRGFFEQYF

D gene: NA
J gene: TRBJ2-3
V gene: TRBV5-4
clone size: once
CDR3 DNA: TGTGCCAGCAGCGGCGGCCGCCCAGATACGCAGTATTTT
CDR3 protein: CASSGGRPDTQYF

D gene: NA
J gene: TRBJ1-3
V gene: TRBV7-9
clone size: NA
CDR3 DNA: TGTGCCAGCAGCTTAACAAACTCTGGAAACACCATATATTTT
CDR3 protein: CASSLTNSGNTIYF

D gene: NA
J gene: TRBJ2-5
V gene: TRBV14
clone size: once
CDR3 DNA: TGTGCCAGCAGCCAAGATCTACGGGGCGGACGCCAAGAGACCCAGTACTTC
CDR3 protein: CASSQDLRGGRQETQYF

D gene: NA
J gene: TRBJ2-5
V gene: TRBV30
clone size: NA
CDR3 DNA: TGTGCCTGGAGTGGGGCTCCAAGAGTGCCCCAGTACTTC
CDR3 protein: CAWSGAPRVPQYF

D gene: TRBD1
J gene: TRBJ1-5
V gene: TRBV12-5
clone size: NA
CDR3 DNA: TGTGCTAGTGGTTCGGGACAGGGTATCAATCAGCCCCAGCATTTT
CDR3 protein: CASGSGQGINQPQHF

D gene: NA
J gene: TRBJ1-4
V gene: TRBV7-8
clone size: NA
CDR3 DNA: TGTGCCAGCAGCGTTGGGGAAAAACTGTTTTTT
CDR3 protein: CASSVGEKLFF

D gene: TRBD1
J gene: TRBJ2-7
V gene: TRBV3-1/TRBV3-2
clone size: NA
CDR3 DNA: TGTGCCAGCAGCCAGAAAAGGACAGGGGGCGCCCGCTACGAGCAGTACTTC
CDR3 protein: CASSQKRTGGARYEQYF

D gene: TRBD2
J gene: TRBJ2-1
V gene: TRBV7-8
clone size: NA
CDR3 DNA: TGTGCCAGCAGCTTAGTCCCAGCGGGGACCTACAATGAGCAGTTCTTC
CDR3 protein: CASSLVPAGTYNEQFF

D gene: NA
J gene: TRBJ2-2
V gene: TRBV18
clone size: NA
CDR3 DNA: TGTGCCAGCTCAAGTACAAACGGCTACACCGGGGAGCTGTTTTTT
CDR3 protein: CASSSTNGYTGELFF

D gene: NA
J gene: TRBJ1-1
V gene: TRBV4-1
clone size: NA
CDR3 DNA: TGCGCCAGCAGCCAAACGACAGTTTATTACACTGAAGCTTTCTTT
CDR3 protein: CASSQTTVYYTEAFF

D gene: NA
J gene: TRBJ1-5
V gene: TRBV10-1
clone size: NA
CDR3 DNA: TGCGCCAGCAGCCGCGACAGGAATCAGCCCCAGCATTTT
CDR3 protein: CASSRDRNQPQHF

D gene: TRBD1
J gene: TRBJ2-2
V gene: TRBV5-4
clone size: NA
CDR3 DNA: TGTGCCAGCAGCCCCGGACAGGGCTCGGGCACCGGGGAGCTGTTTTTT
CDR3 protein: CASSPGQGSGTGELFF

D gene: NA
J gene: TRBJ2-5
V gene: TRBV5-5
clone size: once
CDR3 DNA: TGTGCCAGCAGCTTAGGCGGTCTATCTGTAGAGACCCAGTACTTC
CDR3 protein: CASSLGGLSVETQYF

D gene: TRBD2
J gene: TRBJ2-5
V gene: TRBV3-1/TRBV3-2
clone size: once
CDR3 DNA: TGTGCCAGCAGCCAAGACTATAGCGGGGGCAGGGAGACCCAGTACTTC
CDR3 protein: CASSQDYSGGRETQYF

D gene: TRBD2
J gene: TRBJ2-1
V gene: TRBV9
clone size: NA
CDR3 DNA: TGTGCCAGCAGCGCCACCCCTCGTCCGAGGACTAGCGTTGTGAACAATGAGCAGTTCTTC
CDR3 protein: CASSATPRPRTSVVNNEQFF

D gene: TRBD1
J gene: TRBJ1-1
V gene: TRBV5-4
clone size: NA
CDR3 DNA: TGTGCCAGCAGCTGGGGGACAGGGGCGAACACTGAAGCTTTCTTT
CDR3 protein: CASSWGTGANTEAFF

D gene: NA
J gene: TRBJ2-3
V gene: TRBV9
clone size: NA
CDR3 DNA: TGTGCCAGCAGAGTAGTCTGCAGAAGCACAGATACGCAGTATTTT
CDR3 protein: CASRVVCRSTDTQYF

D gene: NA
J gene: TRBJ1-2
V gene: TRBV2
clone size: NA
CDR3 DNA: TGTGCCAGCCGAGAACAGGGTCCCGTTGGCTACACCTTC
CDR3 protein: CASREQGPVGYTF

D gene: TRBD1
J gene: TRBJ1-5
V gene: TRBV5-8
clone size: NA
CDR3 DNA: TGTGCCAGCAGCATTGGGTGGGACAGGGGTAATCAGCCCCAGCATTTT
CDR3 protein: CASSIGWDRGNQPQHF

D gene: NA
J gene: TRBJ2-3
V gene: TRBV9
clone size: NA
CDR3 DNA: TGTGCCAGCAGCGTAGTCGGCAGCAACACAGATACGCAGTATTTT
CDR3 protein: CASSVVGSNTDTQYF

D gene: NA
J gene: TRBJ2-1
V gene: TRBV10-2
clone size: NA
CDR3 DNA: TGCGCCAGCAGTGAATGGGGACCGCGGCAGTTCTTC
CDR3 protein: CASSEWGPRQFF

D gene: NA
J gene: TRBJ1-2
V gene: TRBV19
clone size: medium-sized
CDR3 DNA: TGTGCCACCCTGGATGCCTCTGGCTATGGCTACACCTTC
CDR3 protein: CATLDASGYGYTF

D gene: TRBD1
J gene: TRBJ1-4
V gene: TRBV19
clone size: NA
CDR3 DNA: TGTGCCAGTAGCTTGTGGACAGGCCCTAATGAAAAACTGTTTTTT
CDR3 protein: CASSLWTGPNEKLFF

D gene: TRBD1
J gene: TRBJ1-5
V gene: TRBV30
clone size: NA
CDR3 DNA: TGTGCCTGGAGGGGACAGGGAGGGAGTCAGCCCCAGCATTTT
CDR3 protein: CAWRGQGGSQPQHF

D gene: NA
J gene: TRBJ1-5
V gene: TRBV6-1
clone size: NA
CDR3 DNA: TGTGCCAGCAGTGAACAGGGTAATCAGCCCCAGCATTTT
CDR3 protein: CASSEQGNQPQHF

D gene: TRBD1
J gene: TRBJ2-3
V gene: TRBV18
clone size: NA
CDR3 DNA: TGTGCCAGCTCACGGACAGGGACTAGCACAGATACGCAGTATTTT
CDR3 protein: CASSRTGTSTDTQYF

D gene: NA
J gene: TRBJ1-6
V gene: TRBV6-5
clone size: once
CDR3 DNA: TGTGCCAGCGGGTTTGAGAATTCACCCCTCCACTTT
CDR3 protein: CASGFENSPLHF

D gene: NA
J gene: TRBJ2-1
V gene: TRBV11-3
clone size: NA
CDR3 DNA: TGTGCCAGCAGCCAAAAACATCCCCCTCCAAACAATGAGCAGTTCTTC
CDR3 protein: CASSQKHPPPNNEQFF

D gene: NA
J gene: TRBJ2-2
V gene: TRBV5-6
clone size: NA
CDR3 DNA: TGTGCCAGCAGCTTGGGGACCGAGAACACCGGGGAGCTGTTTTTT
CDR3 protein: CASSLGTENTGELFF

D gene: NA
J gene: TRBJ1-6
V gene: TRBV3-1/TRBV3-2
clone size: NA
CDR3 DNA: TGTGCCAGCAGCCAATATGTGCAGAATAATTCACCCCTCCACTTT
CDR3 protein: CASSQYVQNNSPLHF

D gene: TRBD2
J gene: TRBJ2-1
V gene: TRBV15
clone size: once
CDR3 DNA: TGTGCCACCAGCAGAGCGGGTAGCGGGAGGGCCGTGAATGAGCAGTTCTTC
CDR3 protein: CATSRAGSGRAVNEQFF

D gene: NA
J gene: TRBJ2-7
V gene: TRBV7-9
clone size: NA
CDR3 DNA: TGTGCCAGCAGCCCATACACAGGGTTTCAAGACGAGCAGTACTTC
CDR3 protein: CASSPYTGFQDEQYF

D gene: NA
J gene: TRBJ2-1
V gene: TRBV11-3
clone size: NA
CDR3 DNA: TGTGCCAGCAGCTTAGGGTCCGACAATGAGCAGTTCTTC
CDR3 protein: CASSLGSDNEQFF

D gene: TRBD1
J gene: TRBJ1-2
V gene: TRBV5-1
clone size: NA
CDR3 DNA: TGCGCCAGCAGCACAGGGACAGCTATCGTCCCTCACTATGGCTACACCTTC
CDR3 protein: CASSTGTAIVPHYGYTF

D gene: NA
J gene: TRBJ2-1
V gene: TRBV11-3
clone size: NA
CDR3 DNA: TGTGCCAGCAGCTTAGACACCAGCTCCTACAATGAGCAGTTCTTC
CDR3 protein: CASSLDTSSYNEQFF

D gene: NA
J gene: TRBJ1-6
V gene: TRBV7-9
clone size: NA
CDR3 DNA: TGTGCCAGCAGCTTAATTTCTGATCCCCTCCACTTT
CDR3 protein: CASSLISDPLHF

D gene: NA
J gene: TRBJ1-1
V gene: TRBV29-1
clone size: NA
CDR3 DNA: TGCAGCGTTGAACTGGGGGTTAGGAACACTGAAGCTTTCTTT
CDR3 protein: CSVELGVRNTEAFF

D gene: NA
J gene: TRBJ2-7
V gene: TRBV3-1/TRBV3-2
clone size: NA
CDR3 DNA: TGTGCCAGCAGCTCGGACAGTTCCTACGAGCAGTACTTC
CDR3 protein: CASSSDSSYEQYF

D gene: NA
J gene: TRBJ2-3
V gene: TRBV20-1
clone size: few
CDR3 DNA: TGCAGTGCTAGTCCGAGTCAGGGGCTTGCAGATACGCAGTATTTT
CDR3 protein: CSASPSQGLADTQYF

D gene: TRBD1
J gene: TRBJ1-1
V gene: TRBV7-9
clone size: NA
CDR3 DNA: TGTGCCAGCAGCTCCAGACAGGGGGGGAACACTGAAGCTTTCTTT
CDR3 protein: CASSSRQGGNTEAFF